This TCR beta chain was observed in a study of shared clonotypes between healthy human individuals. Overall study results and limits: Apart from blood, nothing was sampled; tissue repertoires likely differ. The diversity represented, both genetic and in exposure history, was limited by few donors.

Trimming took off 0 bases at V and 3 bases at J, with 10 bases between the two ends. Germline-derived CDR1 and CDR2 are SGHRS and YFSETQ. This CDR3 is 14 amino acids long. The repertoire was sequenced with immunoSEQ multiplex PCR; TCRdb's copy has only in-frame clones and lacks some. The table has roughly 1.4 million clones, around 98.5% seen once. As concerns this clone: Its cognate antigen is unknown.

The TCR sequence derives from a man aged 25-45 years in good health. Sequencing input: naive CD4+ T cells sorted from blood. Indicated subset: CD45RA+ positively selected. This chain connects TRBV5-1 to TRBJ2-7, with D tentatively TRBD1 (5 bases). The CDR3 coding sequence is TGCGCCAGCAGCTTGGACCCACAGGACTACGAGCAGTACTTC. Protein: CASSLDPQDYEQYF.